This entry is about one TCR beta chain. What it binds is not known. These data belong to a study of T cells in Graves' hyperthyroidism and ophthalmopathy. The overall study: Sampling of peripheral blood happened at initial diagnosis, prior to any treatment. Overall study results and limits: The model identified upcoming ophthalmopathy a median approximately six months ahead of onset.

The patients, who ranged from 18 to 65 in age, presented with newly diagnosed hyperthyroidism lasting under 2 months. Any patient presenting with uncontrolled infection, other autoimmune disease, pregnancy or lactation was left out. The CDR3 is 13 amino acids. CDR1 SQVTM and CDR2 ANQGSEA come from the germline V gene. V was clipped by 4 bases and J by 0 bases, with 9 bases between them. Amplified TCR beta CDR3 regions derived from RNA transcripts. With the HTBI primer set, the TCR CDR3 went through a first round of RT-PCR. TCRdb re-derived calls from the multiplex PCR reads in MiXCR, one entry per CDR3 protein. This table has some 550,000 distinct CDR3 sequences, around 21% appearing once.

Sequencing was performed on blood. The rearrangement links TRBV29-1 to TRBJ1-1, with D perhaps TRBD1 (6 bases). This receptor was taken from a man younger than 35 with Graves' hyperthyroidism. The CDR3 sequence: CSVGGPLNTEAFF. The CDR3, as DNA: TGCAGCGTTGGGGGGCCTCTGAACACTGAAGCTTTCTTT.